This entry concerns a single T cell receptor beta chain. The method was immunoSEQ multiplex PCR; TCRdb's version includes in-frame clones alone and lacks a portion of them. Among about 98,000 clones listed, 92% were seen once. The entry originates in a study of T cell changes during pregnancy in multiple sclerosis. The CDR3 sequence is 21 residues long. Sequences were derived from peripheral blood, sampled after pregnancy. The chain is built from TRBV7-5 and TRBJ1-2. TRBV7-5 is termed a pseudogene. This TCR derives from a female donor in good health, enrolled as a control in a pregnancy study. The CDR3 DNA reads as TGTGCCCGGACGAGACCTATAGCAGGAGGGCCTCTTGGGCCTTTTAACTATGGCTACACCTTC. This encodes CARTRPIAGGPLGPFNYGYTF.